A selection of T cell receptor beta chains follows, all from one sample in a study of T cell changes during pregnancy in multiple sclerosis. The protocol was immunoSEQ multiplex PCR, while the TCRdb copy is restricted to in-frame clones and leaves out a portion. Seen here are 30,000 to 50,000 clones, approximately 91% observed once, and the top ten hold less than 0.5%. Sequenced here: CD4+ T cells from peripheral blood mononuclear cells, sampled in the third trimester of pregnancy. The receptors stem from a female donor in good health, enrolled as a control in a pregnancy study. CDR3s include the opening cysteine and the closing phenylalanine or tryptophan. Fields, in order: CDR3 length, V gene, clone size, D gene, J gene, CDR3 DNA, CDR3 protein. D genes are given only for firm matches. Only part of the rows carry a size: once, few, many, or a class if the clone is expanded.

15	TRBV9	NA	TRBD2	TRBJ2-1	TGTGCCAGCAGCCCTCAAGCGGGGTCCTACAATGAGCAGTTCTTC	CASSPQAGSYNEQFF
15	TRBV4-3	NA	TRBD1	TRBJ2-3	TGCGCCAGCAGCCAACGACAGGGGGCAACAGATACGCAGTATTTT	CASSQRQGATDTQYF
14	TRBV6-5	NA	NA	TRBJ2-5	TGTGCCAGCAGTTCCGGGACTTTCCAAGAGACCCAGTACTTC	CASSSGTFQETQYF
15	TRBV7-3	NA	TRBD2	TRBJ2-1	TGTGCCAGCAGCTTGGTGCGGGGGGGGGTAAATGAGCAGTTCTTC	CASSLVRGGVNEQFF
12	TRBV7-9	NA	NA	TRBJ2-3	TGTGCCAGCAGCTTTGAGACAGATACGCAGTATTTT	CASSFETDTQYF
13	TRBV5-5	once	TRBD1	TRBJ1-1	TGTGCCAGCAGCCGACAGGGGAACACTGAAGCTTTCTTT	CASSRQGNTEAFF
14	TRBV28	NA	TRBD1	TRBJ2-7	TGTGCCAGCAGGGAGGGACAGGGGTTCTACGAGCAGTACTTC	CASREGQGFYEQYF
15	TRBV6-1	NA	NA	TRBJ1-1	TGTGCCAGCAGTGAGGCTGGGACTGGGAACGGTGAAGCTTTCTTT	CASSEAGTGNGEAFF
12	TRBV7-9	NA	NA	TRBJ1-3	TGTGCCAGCACGTCCTCGTCAAACACCATATATTTT	CASTSSSNTIYF
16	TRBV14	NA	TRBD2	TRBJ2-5	TGTGCCAGCAGCCTAAGCGGGAAGGGATCCCGGGAGACCCAGTACTTC	CASSLSGKGSRETQYF
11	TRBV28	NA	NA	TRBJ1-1	TGTGCCAGCAGGGGTAGATACGGGGCTTTCTTT	CASRGRYGAFF
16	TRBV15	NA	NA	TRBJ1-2	TGTGCCACCAGCAGAGATAGGGGGTGGAATTCAGGAGGCTACACCTTC	CATSRDRGWNSGGYTF
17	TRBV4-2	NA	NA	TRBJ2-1	TGTGCCAGCAGCCAAGCCCGGGACACAAGCTCCTACAATGAGCAGTTCTTC	CASSQARDTSSYNEQFF
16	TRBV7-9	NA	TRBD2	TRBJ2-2	TGTGCCAGCAGCTTTGCTAGCGGGGGGCCGTCCGGGGAGCTGTTTTTT	CASSFASGGPSGELFF
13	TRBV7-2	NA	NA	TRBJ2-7	TGTGCCAGCAGCTTTGGCCCTTCCTACGAGCAGTACTTC	CASSFGPSYEQYF
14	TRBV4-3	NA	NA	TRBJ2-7	TGCGCCAGCAGCCAAGACGGTAGACTCAACGAGCAGTACTTC	CASSQDGRLNEQYF
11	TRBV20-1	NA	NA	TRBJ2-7	TGCAGTGCTAGTGACAGAGACGAGCAGTACTTC	CSASDRDEQYF
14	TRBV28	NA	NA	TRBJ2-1	TGTGCCAGCAGTCTCAGGGGTATATACAATGAGCAGTTCTTC	CASSLRGIYNEQFF
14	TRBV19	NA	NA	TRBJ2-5	TGTGCCAGTAGTCCGCAGGGGTTCAGGGAGACCCAGTACTTC	CASSPQGFRETQYF
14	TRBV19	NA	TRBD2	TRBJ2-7	TGTGCCAGTAGCGCAGCGGGAAGGGGCTACGAGCAGTACTTC	CASSAAGRGYEQYF
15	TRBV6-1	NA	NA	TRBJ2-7	TGTGCCAGCAGCGACCAACCGACAGGCTCCTACGAGCAGTACTTC	CASSDQPTGSYEQYF
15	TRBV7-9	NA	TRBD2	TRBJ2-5	TGTGCCAGCAGTCGACTAGCGGGGGGTAGGGAGACCCAGTACTTC	CASSRLAGGRETQYF
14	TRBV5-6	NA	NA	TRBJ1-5	TGTGCCAGCAGCAACGGGGAGGCTAGTCAGCCCCAGCATTTT	CASSNGEASQPQHF
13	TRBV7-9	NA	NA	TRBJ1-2	TGTGCCAGCAGCTTAGTGCAGGGGTATGGCTACACCTTC	CASSLVQGYGYTF
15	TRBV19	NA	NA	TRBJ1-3	TGTGCCAGTACCGCCACGAGGGTCTCTGGAAACACCATATATTTT	CASTATRVSGNTIYF
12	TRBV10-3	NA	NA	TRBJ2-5	TGTGCCACAACGGGAGTTGGGGAGACCCAGTACTTC	CATTGVGETQYF
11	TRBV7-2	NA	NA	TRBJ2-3	TGTGCCAGCAGCTCGGAGGTTACGCAGTATTTT	CASSSEVTQYF
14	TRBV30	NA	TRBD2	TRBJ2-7	TGTGCCTGGAGTGGGGGACTAGCAGGAGCCGAGCAGTACTTC	CAWSGGLAGAEQYF
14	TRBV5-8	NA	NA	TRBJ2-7	TGTGCCAGCAGCTCCCATGGAGACTCCTACGAGCAGTACTTC	CASSSHGDSYEQYF
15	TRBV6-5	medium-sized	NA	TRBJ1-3	TGTGCCAGCAGTTACCAGCAGGGGAGAGGAAACACCATATATTTT	CASSYQQGRGNTIYF
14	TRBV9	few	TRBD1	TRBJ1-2	TGTGCCAGCAGCGAACAGGGGGCTGGGTATGGCTACACCTTC	CASSEQGAGYGYTF
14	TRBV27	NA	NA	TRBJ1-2	TGTGCCAGCAAAAACAGTTGGGGGGATTATGGCTACACCTTC	CASKNSWGDYGYTF
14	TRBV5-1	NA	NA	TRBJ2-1	TGCGCCAGCAGCTTGCTTCTAGGGGCGGATGAGCAGTTCTTC	CASSLLLGADEQFF
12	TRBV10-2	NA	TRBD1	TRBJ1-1	TGCGCCAGCAGAGGGACAGGTACTGAAGCTTTCTTT	CASRGTGTEAFF
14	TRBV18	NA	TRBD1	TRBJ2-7	TGTGCCAGCTCACCGGACAGGACTTCCTACGAGCAGTACTTC	CASSPDRTSYEQYF
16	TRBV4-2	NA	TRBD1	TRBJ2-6	TGTGCCAGCAGCGAGGGACAGGGTAGTGGGGCCAACGTCCTGACTTTC	CASSEGQGSGANVLTF
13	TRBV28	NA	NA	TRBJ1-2	TGTGCCAGCACCCAACGGGGGGGCCCGGGATACACCTTC	CASTQRGGPGYTF
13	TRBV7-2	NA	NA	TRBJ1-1	TGTGCCAGCAGCCCTACAGCGAACACTGAAGCTTTCTTT	CASSPTANTEAFF
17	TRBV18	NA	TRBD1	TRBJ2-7	TGTGCCAGCTCAAGGCACCCCCCTCGGACAGGTACCTACGAGCAGTACTTC	CASSRHPPRTGTYEQYF
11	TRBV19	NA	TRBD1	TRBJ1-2	TGTGCCAGTATCGACAGGGACGGCTACACCTTC	CASIDRDGYTF
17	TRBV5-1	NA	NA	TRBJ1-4	TGCGCCAGCAGCTTGGTAGTGGGTGGGGGCCCCCGCGAAAAACTGTTTTTT	CASSLVVGGGPREKLFF
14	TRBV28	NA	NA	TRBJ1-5	TGTGCCATGACGTACGCGGGGAGCAATCAGCCCCAGCATTTT	CAMTYAGSNQPQHF
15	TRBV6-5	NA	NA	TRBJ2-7	TGTGCCAGCAGTTACTCAGTGACAGGAGCCTACGAGCAGTACTTC	CASSYSVTGAYEQYF
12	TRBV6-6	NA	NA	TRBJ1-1	TGTGCCAGCAGCCTTACAGGGAATGAAGCTTTCTTT	CASSLTGNEAFF
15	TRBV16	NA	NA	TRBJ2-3	TGTGCCAGCAGCCAATCGGACATGGGATTGGATACGCAGTATTTT	CASSQSDMGLDTQYF
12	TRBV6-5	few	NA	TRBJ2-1	TGTGCCAGCAGGGAGGGAGTGGGTGAGCAGTTCTTC	CASREGVGEQFF
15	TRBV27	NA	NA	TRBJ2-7	TGTGCCAGCTCGCCGGGGATTGGCAGAGCCTGGGAGCAGTACTTC	CASSPGIGRAWEQYF
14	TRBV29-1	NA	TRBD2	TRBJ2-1	TGCAGCGCGGGGCGGTTAGCGGGAGACAATGAGCAGTTCTTC	CSAGRLAGDNEQFF
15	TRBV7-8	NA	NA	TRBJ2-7	TGTGCCAGCAGCTCACTCACCGGACAGCCCTACGAGCAGTACTTC	CASSSLTGQPYEQYF
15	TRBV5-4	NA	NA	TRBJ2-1	TGTGCCAGCAGCTTGGACGATGGGGCGAGGTATGAGCAGTTCTTC	CASSLDDGARYEQFF
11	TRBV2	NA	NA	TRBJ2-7	TGTGCCAGCAGCCTCGTCTACGAGCAGTACTTC	CASSLVYEQYF
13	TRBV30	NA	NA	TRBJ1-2	TGTGCCTGGAAACCCACAGCGGACTATGGCTACACCTTC	CAWKPTADYGYTF
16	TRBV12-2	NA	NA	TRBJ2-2	TGTGCAAGTCCCAATTGGGGGGGGCGGGGCACCGGGGAGCTGTTTTTT	CASPNWGGRGTGELFF
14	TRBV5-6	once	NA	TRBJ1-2	TGTGCCAGCAGCTTGACAGGATTTTCCTATGGCTACACCTTC	CASSLTGFSYGYTF